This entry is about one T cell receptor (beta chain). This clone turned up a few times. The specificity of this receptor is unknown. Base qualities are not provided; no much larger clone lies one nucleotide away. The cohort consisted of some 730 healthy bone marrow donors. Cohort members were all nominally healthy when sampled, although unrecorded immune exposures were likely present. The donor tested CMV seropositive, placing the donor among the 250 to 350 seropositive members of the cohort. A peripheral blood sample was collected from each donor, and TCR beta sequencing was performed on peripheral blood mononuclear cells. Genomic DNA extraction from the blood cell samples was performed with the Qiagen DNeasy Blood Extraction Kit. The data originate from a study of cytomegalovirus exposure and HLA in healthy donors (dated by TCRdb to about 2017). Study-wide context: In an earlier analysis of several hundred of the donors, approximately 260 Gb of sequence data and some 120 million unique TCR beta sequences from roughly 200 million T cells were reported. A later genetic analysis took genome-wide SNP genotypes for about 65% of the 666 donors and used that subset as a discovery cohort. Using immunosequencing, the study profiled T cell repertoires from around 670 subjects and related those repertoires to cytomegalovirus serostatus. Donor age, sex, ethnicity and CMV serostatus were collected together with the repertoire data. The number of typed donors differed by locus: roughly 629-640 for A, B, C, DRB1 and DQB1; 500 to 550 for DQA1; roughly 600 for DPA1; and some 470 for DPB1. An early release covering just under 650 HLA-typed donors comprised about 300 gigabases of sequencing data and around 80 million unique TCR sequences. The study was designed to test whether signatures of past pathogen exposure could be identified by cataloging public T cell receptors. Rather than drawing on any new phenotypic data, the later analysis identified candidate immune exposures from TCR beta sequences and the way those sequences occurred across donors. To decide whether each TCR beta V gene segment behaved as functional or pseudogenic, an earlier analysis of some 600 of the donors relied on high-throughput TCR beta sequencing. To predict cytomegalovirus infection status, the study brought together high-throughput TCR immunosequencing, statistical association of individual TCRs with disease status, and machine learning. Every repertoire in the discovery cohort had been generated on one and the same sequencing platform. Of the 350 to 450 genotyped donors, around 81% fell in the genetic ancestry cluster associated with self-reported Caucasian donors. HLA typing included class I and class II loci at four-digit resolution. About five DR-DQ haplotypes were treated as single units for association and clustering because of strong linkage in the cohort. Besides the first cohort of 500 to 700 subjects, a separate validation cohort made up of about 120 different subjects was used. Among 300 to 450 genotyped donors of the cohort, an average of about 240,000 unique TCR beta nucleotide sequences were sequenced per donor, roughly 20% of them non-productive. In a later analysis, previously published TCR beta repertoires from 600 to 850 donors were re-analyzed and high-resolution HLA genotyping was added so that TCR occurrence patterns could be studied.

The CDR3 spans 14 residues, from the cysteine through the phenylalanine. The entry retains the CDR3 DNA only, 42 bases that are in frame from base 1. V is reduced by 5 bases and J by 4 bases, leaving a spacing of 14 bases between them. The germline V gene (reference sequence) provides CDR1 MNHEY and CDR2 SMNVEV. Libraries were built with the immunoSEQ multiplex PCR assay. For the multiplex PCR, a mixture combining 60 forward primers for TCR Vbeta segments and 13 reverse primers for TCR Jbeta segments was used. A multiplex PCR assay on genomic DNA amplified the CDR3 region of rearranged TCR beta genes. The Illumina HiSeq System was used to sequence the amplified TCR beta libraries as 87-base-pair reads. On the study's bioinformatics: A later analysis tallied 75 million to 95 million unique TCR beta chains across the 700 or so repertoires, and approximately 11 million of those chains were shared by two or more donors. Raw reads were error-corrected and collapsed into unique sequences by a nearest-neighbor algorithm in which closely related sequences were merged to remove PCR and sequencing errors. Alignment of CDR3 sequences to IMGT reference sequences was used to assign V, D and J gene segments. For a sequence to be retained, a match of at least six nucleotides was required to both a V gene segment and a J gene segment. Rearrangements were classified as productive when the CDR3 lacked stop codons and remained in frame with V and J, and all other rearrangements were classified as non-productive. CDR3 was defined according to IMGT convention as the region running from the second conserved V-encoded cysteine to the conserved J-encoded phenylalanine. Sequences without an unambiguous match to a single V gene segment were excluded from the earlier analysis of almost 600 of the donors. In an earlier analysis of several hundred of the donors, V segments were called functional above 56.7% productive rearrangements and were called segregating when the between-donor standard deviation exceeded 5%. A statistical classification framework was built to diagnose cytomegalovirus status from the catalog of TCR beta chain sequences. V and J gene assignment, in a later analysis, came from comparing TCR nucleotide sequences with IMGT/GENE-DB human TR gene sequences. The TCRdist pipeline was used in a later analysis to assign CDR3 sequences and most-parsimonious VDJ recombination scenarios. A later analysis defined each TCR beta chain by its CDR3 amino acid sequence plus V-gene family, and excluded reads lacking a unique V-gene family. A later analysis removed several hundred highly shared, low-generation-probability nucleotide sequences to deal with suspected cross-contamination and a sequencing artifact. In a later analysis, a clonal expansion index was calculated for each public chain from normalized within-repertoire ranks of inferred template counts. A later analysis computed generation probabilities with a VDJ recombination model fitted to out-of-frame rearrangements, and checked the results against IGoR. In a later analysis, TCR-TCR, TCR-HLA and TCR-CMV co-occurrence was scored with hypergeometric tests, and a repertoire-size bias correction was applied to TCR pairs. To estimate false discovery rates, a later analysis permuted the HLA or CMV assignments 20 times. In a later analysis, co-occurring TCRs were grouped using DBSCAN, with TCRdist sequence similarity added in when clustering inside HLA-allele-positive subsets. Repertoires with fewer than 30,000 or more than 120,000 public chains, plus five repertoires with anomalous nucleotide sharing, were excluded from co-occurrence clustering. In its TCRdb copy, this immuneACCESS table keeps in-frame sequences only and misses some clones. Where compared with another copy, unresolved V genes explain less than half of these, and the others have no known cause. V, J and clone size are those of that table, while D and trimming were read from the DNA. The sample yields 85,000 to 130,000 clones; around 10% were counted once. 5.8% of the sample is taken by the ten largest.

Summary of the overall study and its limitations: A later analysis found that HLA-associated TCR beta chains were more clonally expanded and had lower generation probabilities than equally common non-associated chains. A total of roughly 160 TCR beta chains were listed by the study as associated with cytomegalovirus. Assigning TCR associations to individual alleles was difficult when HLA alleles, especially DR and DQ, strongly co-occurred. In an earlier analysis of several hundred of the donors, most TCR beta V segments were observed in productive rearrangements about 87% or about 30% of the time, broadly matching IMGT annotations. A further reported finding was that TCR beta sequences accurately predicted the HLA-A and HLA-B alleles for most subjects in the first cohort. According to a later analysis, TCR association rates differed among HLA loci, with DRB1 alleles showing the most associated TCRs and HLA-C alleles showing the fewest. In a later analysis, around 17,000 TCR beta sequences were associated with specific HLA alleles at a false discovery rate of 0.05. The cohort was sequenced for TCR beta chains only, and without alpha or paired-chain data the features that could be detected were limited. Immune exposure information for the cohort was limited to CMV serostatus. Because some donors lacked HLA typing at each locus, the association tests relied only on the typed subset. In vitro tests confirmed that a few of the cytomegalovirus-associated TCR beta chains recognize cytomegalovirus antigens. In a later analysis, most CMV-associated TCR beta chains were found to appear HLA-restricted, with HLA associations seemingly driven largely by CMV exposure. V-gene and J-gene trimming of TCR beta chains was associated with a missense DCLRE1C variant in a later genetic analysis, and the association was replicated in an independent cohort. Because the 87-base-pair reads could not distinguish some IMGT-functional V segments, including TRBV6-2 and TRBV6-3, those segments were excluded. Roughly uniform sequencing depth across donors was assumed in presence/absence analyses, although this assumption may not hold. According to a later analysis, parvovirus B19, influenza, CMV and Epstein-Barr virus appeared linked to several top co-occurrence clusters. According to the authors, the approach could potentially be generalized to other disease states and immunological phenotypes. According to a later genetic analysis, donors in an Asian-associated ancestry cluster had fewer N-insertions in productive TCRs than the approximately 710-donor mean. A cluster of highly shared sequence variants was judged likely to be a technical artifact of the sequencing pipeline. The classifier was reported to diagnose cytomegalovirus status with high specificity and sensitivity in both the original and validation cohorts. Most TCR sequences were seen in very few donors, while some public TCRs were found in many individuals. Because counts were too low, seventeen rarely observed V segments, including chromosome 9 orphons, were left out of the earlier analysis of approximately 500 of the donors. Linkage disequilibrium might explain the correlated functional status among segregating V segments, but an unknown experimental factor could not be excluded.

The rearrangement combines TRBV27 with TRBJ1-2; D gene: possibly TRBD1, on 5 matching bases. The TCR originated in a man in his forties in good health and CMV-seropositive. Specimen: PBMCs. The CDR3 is CASSPEAGPYGYTF. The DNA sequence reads TGTGCCAGCAGTCCCGAGGCGGGGCCCTATGGCTACACCTTC.